Listed below are T cell receptor beta chains from one sample, sequenced in a study of liver allograft versus peripheral blood T cells. TCRdb re-analysed the reads in MiXCR, keeping a single row per CDR3 protein. The sample has approximately 9,100 distinct CDR3 sequences, 15% seen once. These receptors all stem from a human patient who had a liver transplant. Certain T cells may be donor cells from the graft. The CDR3 runs from the conserved cysteine through the conserved F or W. Each record gives: J gene, V gene, CDR3 length, clone size, D gene, CDR3 protein, CDR3 DNA. The D gene is left open where the match is weak. Clone size is given for some rows only: seen once, a few or many times, or a class if the clone is expanded.

>TRBJ1-4|TRBV12-3/TRBV12-4|15|many|-
CASSSTGSSGEKLFF
TGTGCCAGCAGTTCTACAGGGAGCTCGGGTGAAAAACTGTTTTTT
>TRBJ2-1|TRBV7-3|13|-|-
CASSSQGYNEQFF
TGTGCCAGCAGCTCCCAGGGCTACAATGAGCAGTTCTTC
>TRBJ1-2|TRBV28|12|medium-sized|-
CASWGLGYGYTF
TGTGCCAGCTGGGGTCTCGGGTATGGCTACACCTTC
>TRBJ1-6|TRBV19|16|medium-sized|-
CASSIDVKPYNSPLHF
TGTGCCAGTAGTATAGATGTGAAGCCCTATAATTCACCCCTCCACTTT
>TRBJ2-6|TRBV7-9|17|-|-
CASSLDSSRTGANVLTF
TGTGCCAGCAGCTTGGATTCTTCGAGAACTGGGGCCAACGTCCTGACTTTC
>TRBJ2-7|TRBV14|13|few|TRBD1
CASTRGQLYEQYF
TGTGCCAGCACCAGGGGACAGCTTTACGAGCAGTACTTC
>TRBJ1-6|TRBV10-1|16|-|TRBD1
CASSLLTGLPIEPLHF
TGCGCCAGCAGTCTGCTGACAGGGCTCCCTATTGAGCCCCTCCACTTT
>TRBJ2-7|TRBV5-4|12|-|-
CASSLRSYEQYF
TGTGCCAGCAGCTTAAGATCCTACGAGCAGTACTTC
>TRBJ1-1|TRBV7-9|14|-|-
CASSPPPESSEAFF
TGTGCCAGCAGCCCCCCCCCGGAAAGCTCTGAAGCTTTCTTT
>TRBJ1-2|TRBV30|15|few|-
CAWSVRKQVAGGYTF
TGTGCCTGGAGTGTACGAAAACAGGTTGCTGGTGGCTACACCTTC
>TRBJ2-1|TRBV6-6|12|medium-sized|-
CASSWTRGEQFF
TGTGCCAGCAGTTGGACCCGAGGTGAGCAGTTCTTC
>TRBJ1-2|TRBV28|13|medium-sized|-
CASSLAVLGGYTF
TGTGCCAGCAGTTTAGCCGTCCTCGGTGGCTACACCTTC
>TRBJ2-7|TRBV13|15|medium-sized|-
CASSLFGSSSYEQYF
TGTGCCAGCAGCTTATTCGGGTCGAGCTCCTACGAGCAGTACTTC
>TRBJ1-1|TRBV30|15|few|TRBD1
CAWSAERQGGTEAFF
TGTGCCTGGAGTGCAGAAAGACAGGGGGGTACTGAAGCTTTCTTT
>TRBJ1-1|TRBV28|15|-|-
CASSPSRGRGSEAFF
TGTGCCAGCAGTCCCTCTCGAGGCAGGGGATCTGAAGCTTTCTTT
>TRBJ1-1|TRBV5-6|16|-|-
CASSLTAKGKDTEAFF
TGTGCCAGCAGCTTGACTGCAAAGGGGAAAGACACTGAAGCTTTCTTT
>TRBJ1-2|TRBV10-3|12|medium-sized|-
CAISESGMDVTF
TGTGCCATCAGTGAGTCTGGGATGGATGTCACCTTC
>TRBJ1-5|TRBV28|13|many|-
CASYTGLNQPQHF
TGTGCCAGTTACACAGGGTTGAATCAGCCCCAGCATTTT
>TRBJ2-2|TRBV7-2|15|-|TRBD2
CASSLGSGRAGELFF
TGTGCCAGCAGCTTAGGGAGCGGGAGGGCCGGGGAGCTGTTTTTT
>TRBJ1-1|TRBV30|11|-|TRBD1
CAWDRATEAFF
TGTGCCTGGGACAGGGCCACTGAAGCTTTCTTT
>TRBJ1-3|TRBV20-1|11|-|-
CSASFGNTIYF
TGCAGTGCTAGCTTCGGAAACACCATATATTTT
>TRBJ2-1|TRBV7-9|14|medium-sized|TRBD1
CASSLGGQANEQFF
TGTGCCAGCAGCTTAGGTGGACAGGCCAATGAGCAGTTCTTC
>TRBJ1-5|TRBV19|12|many|TRBD1
CASSIEQGAQHF
TGTGCCAGTAGTATAGAACAGGGGGCCCAGCATTTT
>TRBJ1-2|TRBV28|14|medium-sized|-
CASSLGRGSYGYTF
TGTGCCAGCAGTTTAGGCAGGGGTAGCTATGGCTACACCTTC
>TRBJ2-3|TRBV10-3|15|medium-sized|TRBD2
CAISGLAGETDTQYF
TGTGCCATCAGTGGCCTAGCGGGGGAGACAGATACGCAGTATTTT
>TRBJ1-2|TRBV6-5|17|medium-sized|-
CASSLGAGRLFHYGYTF
TGTGCCAGCAGCCTAGGAGCGGGACGGCTTTTTCACTATGGCTACACCTTC
>TRBJ2-3|TRBV19|16|many|TRBD2
CASSGITSGRTDTQYF
TGTGCCAGTAGTGGTATCACTAGCGGGAGGACAGATACGCAGTATTTT
>TRBJ2-1|TRBV10-1|13|-|-
CASKGGGRNEQFF
TGCGCCAGCAAAGGCGGAGGGCGAAATGAGCAGTTCTTC
>TRBJ2-7|TRBV6-2/TRBV6-3|16|medium-sized|-
CASSYGLKGVSYEQYF
TGTGCCAGCAGTTACGGTTTGAAGGGAGTCTCCTACGAGCAGTACTTC
>TRBJ1-5|TRBV12-3/TRBV12-4|14|once|-
CASSLGQGKQPQHF
TGTGCCAGCAGTTTAGGGCAGGGTAAGCAGCCCCAGCATTTT
>TRBJ2-1|TRBV7-9|13|medium-sized|-
CASSLDGGGTHSF
TGTGCCAGCAGCTTAGATGGTGGTGGGACGCACTCCTTC
>TRBJ1-4|TRBV28|15|many|-
CASSLSGSLNEKLFF
TGTGCCAGCAGTTTATCCGGGTCTCTTAATGAAAAACTGTTTTTT
>TRBJ2-1|TRBV6-1|18|medium-sized|TRBD2
CASSAPGLAGLRHNEQFF
TGTGCCAGCAGTGCCCCGGGACTAGCGGGGTTACGGCACAATGAGCAGTTCTTC
>TRBJ2-1|TRBV10-1|14|few|TRBD1
CASIRDRELNEQFF
TGCGCCAGCATACGGGACAGGGAATTAAATGAGCAGTTCTTC
>TRBJ1-4|TRBV19|18|few|-
CASTPTGTASTTNEKLFF
TGTGCCAGTACCCCAACGGGGACTGCCTCCACAACTAATGAAAAACTGTTTTTT
>TRBJ2-1|TRBV13|18|medium-sized|-
CASSLVGPGGSSYNEQFF
TGTGCCAGCAGCTTAGTCGGTCCCGGGGGCAGCTCCTACAATGAGCAGTTCTTC
>TRBJ1-3|TRBV28|14|many|-
CASSLVGSGNTIYF
TGTGCCAGCAGTTTAGTCGGCTCTGGAAACACCATATATTTT
>TRBJ1-2|TRBV19|15|medium-sized|TRBD1
CASSLRTGTNYGYTF
TGTGCCAGTAGTTTAAGGACAGGAACAAACTATGGCTACACCTTC
>TRBJ1-1|TRBV11-3|14|-|-
CASSFGTTATEAFF
TGTGCCAGCAGCTTCGGGACGACAGCCACTGAAGCTTTCTTT
>TRBJ1-6|TRBV3-1|10|-|-
CASSGHSLHF
TGTGCCAGCAGCGGGCATTCCCTCCACTTT
>TRBJ2-7|TRBV6-5|12|few|-
CASSYSSFEQYF
TGTGCCAGCAGTTACTCGTCCTTCGAGCAGTACTTC
>TRBJ2-7|TRBV20-1|14|-|TRBD2
CSARAGLAGGEQYF
TGCAGTGCTAGAGCGGGACTAGCGGGCGGCGAGCAGTACTTC
>TRBJ1-4|TRBV19|15|-|TRBD1
CASSKTGTGTEKLFF
TGTGCCAGTAGCAAAACCGGGACAGGGACCGAAAAACTGTTTTTT
>TRBJ1-6|TRBV30|15|medium-sized|-
CAWSVPGMSRSPLHF
TGTGCCTGGAGTGTACCAGGGATGTCAAGGTCACCCCTCCACTTT
>TRBJ2-7|TRBV10-3|13|medium-sized|TRBD1
CAISEDRAYEQYF
TGTGCCATCAGTGAGGACAGGGCGTACGAGCAGTACTTC
>TRBJ2-3|TRBV27|15|medium-sized|-
CASSLRFRSTDTQYF
TGTGCCAGCAGTTTAAGGTTTAGGAGCACAGATACGCAGTATTTT
>TRBJ2-7|TRBV20-1|13|-|TRBD1
CSASIPGQYEQYF
TGCAGTGCTAGTATACCGGGACAGTACGAGCAGTACTTC
>TRBJ2-7|TRBV5-1|12|-|-
CASSVQGEGIYF
TGCGCCAGCAGCGTCCAGGGGGAGGGCATTTACTTC
>TRBJ2-4|TRBV6-5|16|many|TRBD1
CASRPYTGTGFDIQYF
TGTGCCAGCAGGCCCTACACCGGGACAGGTTTTGACATTCAGTACTTC
>TRBJ1-5|TRBV20-1|12|medium-sized|-
CSARADSRPQHF
TGCAGTGCTAGGGCGGACAGCCGGCCCCAGCATTTT
>TRBJ2-7|TRBV5-1|15|-|-
CASSFDRDTSYEQYF
TGCGCCAGCAGCTTTGACCGGGACACCTCCTACGAGCAGTACTTC
>TRBJ2-2|TRBV6-5|14|medium-sized|-
CASSYSRGTGELFF
TGTGCCAGCAGTTACTCAAGGGGCACCGGGGAGCTGTTTTTT
>TRBJ2-7|TRBV12-3/TRBV12-4|14|few|-
CASSSSSTGTEQYF
TGTGCCAGCAGTTCATCCTCAACAGGGACCGAGCAGTACTTC
>TRBJ2-3|TRBV19|14|medium-sized|-
CASTSGGSTDTQYF
TGTGCCAGTACGTCAGGGGGGAGCACAGATACGCAGTATTTT
>TRBJ2-7|TRBV10-3|13|many|-
CAISGRLTYEQYF
TGTGCCATCAGTGGAAGGCTGACCTACGAGCAGTACTTC
>TRBJ1-1|TRBV12-3/TRBV12-4|14|once|-
CASSPRRGNTEAFF
TGTGCCAGCAGCCCTAGGCGGGGGAACACTGAAGCTTTCTTT
>TRBJ2-1|TRBV3-1|14|-|TRBD2
CASSPAASGTPQFF
TGTGCCAGCAGCCCAGCGGCTAGCGGGACTCCCCAGTTCTTC
>TRBJ2-7|TRBV20-1|13|few|-
CSARGLSSYEQYF
TGCAGTGCGCGGGGCCTTAGCTCCTACGAGCAGTACTTC
>TRBJ2-5|TRBV27|15|-|-
CASSPLDQRLETQYF
TGTGCCAGCAGTCCCCTGGACCAACGACTAGAGACCCAGTACTTC
>TRBJ2-5|TRBV18|12|medium-sized|-
CASSLDQETQYF
TGTGCCAGCTCACTGGACCAAGAGACCCAGTACTTC